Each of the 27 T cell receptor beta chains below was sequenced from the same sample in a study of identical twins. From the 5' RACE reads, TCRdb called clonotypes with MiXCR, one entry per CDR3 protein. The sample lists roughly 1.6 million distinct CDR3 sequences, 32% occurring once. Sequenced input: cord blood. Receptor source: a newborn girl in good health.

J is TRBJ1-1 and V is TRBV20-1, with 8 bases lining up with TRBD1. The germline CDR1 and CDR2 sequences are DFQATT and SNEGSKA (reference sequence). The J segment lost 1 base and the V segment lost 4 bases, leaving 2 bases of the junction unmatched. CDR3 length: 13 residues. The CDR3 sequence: CSATGGANTEAFF. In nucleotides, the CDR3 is TGCAGTGCTACAGGGGGCGCGAACACTGAAGCTTTCTTT.

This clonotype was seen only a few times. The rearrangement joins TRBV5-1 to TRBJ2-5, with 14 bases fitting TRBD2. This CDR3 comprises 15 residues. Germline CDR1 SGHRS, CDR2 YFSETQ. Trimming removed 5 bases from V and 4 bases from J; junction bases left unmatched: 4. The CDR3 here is CASRTGLAGGETQYF. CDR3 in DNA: TGCGCCAGCAGAACCGGACTAGCGGGAGGAGAGACCCAGTACTTC.

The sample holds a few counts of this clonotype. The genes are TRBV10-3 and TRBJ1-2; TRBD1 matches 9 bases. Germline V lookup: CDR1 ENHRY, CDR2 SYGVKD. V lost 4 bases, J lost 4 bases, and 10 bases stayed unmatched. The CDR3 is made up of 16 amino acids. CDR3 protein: CAISASRDRVSYGYTF. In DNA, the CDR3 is TGTGCCATCAGTGCGAGCCGGGACAGGGTGTCCTATGGCTACACCTTC.

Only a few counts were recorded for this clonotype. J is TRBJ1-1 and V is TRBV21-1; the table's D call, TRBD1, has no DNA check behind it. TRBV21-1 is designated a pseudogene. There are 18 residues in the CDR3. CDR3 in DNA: TGTGCCAGCAGCAAAGAGGTTGTGGGGGAAAGGCCGTACACTGAAGCTTTCTTT. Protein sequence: CASSKEVVGERPYTEAFF.

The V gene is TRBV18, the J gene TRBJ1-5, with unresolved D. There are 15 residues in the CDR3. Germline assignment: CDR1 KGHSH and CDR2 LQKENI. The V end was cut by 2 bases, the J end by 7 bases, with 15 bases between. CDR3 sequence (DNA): TGTGCCAGCTCACCAGGGGAGGACTCTTACCAGCCCCAGCATTTT. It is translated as CASSPGEDSYQPQHF. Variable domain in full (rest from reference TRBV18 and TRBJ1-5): NAGVMQNPRHLVRRRGQEARLRCSPMKGHSHVYWYRQLPEEGLKFMVYLQKENIIDESGMPKERFSAEFPKEGPSILRIQQVVRGDSAAYFCASSPGEDSYQPQHFGDGTRLSIL.

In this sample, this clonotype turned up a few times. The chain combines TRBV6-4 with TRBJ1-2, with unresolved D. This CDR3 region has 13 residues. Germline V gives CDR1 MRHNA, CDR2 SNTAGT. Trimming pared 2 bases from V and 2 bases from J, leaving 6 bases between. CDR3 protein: CASSDNTNYGYTF. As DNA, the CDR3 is TGTGCCAGCAGTGACAACACCAACTATGGCTACACCTTC.

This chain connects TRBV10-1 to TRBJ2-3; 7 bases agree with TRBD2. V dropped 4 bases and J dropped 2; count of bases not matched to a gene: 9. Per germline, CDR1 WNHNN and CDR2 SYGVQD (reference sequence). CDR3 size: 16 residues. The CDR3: CASSGAGTTNTDTQYF. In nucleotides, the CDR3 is TGCGCCAGCAGTGGTGCCGGGACTACCAACACAGATACGCAGTATTTT.

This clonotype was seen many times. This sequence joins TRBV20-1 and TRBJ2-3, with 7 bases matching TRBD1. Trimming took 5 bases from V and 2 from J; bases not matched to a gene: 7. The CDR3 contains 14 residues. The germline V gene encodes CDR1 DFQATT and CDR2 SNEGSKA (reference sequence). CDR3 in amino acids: CSADRDSNTDTQYF. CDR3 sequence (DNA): TGCAGTGCTGACCGGGACAGTAACACAGATACGCAGTATTTT.

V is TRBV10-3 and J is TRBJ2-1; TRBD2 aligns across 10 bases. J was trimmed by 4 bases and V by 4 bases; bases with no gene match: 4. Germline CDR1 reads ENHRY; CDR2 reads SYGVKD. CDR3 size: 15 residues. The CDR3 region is CAISVPSGSYNEQFF. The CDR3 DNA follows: TGTGCCATCAGTGTACCTAGCGGGAGTTACAATGAGCAGTTCTTC.

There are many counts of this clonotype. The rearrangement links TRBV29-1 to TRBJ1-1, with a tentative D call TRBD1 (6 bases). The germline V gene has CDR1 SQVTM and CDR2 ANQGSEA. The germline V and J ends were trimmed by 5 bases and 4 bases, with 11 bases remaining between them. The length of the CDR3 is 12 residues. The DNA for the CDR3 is TGCAGCGTTTCTCACAGGGCCACTGAAGCTTTCTTT. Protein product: CSVSHRATEAFF.

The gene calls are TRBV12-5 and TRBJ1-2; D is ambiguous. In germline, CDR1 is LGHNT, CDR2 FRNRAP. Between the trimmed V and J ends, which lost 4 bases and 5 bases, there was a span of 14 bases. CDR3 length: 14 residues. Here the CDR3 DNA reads TGTGCTAGTGGTTCGGGCCCCCCGTCGTATGGCTACACCTTC. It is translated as CASGSGPPSYGYTF.

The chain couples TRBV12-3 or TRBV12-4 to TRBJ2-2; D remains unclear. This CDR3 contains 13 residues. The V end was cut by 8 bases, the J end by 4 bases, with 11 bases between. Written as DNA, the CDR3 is TGTGCCAGCTGGTTAGGCGCCACCGGGGAGCTGTTTTTT. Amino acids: CASWLGATGELFF.

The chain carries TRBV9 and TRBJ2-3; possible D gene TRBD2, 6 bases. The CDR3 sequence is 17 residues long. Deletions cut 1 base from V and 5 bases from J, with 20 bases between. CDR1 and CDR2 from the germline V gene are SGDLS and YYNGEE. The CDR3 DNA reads TGTGCCAGCAGCGTATTCAACGGGGGAGCGGCTGGAGATACGCAGTATTTT. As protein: CASSVFNGGAAGDTQYF. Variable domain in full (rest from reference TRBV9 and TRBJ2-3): DSGVTQTPKHLITATGQRVTLRCSPRSGDLSVYWYQQSLDQGLQFLIQYYNGEERAKGNILERFSAQQFPDLHSELNLSSLELGDSALYFCASSVFNGGAAGDTQYFGPGTRLTVL.

The CDR3 is CASSPRVLNNEQFF. In nucleotides, the CDR3 is TGTGCCAGCTCACCTCGGGTCTTAAACAATGAGCAGTTCTTC. V is TRBV18 and J is TRBJ2-1; D uncertain. The V gene's germline CDR1 is KGHSH and CDR2 LQKENI. The CDR3 has 14 amino acids. V lost 3 bases and J lost 5, with 11 bases in between.

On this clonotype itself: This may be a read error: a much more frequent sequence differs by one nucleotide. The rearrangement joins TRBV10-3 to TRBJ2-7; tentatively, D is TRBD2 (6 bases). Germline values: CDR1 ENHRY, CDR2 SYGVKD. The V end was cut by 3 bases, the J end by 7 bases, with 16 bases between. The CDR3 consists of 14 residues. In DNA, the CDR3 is TGTGCCATCAGTGAAGGAGGGAAAAGGTATGAGCAGTACTTC. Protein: CAISEGGKRYEQYF.

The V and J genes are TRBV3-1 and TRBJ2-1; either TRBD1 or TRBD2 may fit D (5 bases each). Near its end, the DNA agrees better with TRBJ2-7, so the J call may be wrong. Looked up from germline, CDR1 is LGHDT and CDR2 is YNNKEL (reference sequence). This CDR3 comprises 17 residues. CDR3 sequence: CASSQLVGASSYNEQYF. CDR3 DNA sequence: TGTGCCAGCAGCCAATTGGTAGGGGCTAGCTCCTACAATGAGCAGTACTTC.

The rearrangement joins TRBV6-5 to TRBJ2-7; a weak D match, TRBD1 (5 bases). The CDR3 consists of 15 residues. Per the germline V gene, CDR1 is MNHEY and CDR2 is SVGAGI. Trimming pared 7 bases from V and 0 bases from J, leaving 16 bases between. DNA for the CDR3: TGTGCCAGCACTCAGGACACTGACGGCTCCTACGAGCAGTACTTC. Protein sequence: CASTQDTDGSYEQYF.

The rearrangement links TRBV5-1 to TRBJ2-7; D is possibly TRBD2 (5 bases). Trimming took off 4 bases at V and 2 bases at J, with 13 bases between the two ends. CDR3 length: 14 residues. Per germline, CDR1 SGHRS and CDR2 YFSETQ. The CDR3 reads CASSPDSTTYEQYF. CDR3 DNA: TGCGCCAGCAGCCCGGACTCCACAACCTACGAGCAGTACTTC.

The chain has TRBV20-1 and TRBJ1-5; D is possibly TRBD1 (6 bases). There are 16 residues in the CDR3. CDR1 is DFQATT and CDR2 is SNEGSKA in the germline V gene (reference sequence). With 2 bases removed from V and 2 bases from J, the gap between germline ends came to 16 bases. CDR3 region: CSARPLRGTGNQPQHF. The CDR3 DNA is TGCAGTGCTAGACCCCTCAGGGGAACGGGCAATCAGCCCCAGCATTTT.

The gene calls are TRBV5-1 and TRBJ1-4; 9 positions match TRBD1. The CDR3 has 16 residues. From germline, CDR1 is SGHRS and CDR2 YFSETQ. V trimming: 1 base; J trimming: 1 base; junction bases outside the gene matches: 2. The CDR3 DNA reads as TGCGCCAGCAGCTTGCTGGGACAGGGAACTAATGAAAAACTGTTTTTT. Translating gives CASSLLGQGTNEKLFF.

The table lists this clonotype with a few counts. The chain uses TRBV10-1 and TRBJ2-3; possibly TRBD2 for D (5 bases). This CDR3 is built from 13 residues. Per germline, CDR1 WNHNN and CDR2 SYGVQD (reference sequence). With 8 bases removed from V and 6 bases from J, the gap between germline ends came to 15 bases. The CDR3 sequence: CASSIGEMDTQYF. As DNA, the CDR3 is TGCGCCAGCTCTATCGGGGAAATGGATACGCAGTATTTT.

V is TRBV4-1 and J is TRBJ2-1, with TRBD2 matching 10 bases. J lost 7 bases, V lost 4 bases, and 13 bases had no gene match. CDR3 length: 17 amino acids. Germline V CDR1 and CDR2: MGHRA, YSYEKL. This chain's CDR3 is CASSPKALAGDRNEQFF. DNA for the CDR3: TGCGCCAGCAGCCCCAAAGCCCTAGCGGGAGATCGGAATGAGCAGTTCTTC.

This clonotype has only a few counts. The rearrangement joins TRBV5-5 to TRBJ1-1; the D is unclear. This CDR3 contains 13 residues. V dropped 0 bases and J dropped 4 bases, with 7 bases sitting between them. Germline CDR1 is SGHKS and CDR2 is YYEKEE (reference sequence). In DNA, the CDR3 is TGTGCCAGCAGCTTGGGAGATTTCACTGAAGCTTTCTTT. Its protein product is CASSLGDFTEAFF.

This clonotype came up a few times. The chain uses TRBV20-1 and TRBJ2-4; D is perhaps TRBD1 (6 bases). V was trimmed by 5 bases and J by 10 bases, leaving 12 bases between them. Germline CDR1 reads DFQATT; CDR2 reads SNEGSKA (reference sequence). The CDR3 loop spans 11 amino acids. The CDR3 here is CSASRTAIQYF. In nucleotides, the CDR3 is TGCAGTGCTTCGAGGACAGCAATTCAGTACTTC.

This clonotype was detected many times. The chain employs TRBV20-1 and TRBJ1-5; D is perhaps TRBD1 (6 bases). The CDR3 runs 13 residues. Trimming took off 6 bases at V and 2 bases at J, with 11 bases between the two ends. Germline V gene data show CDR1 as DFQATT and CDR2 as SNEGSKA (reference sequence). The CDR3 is CSARRQGNQPQHF. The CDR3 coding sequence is TGCAGTGCGCGTAGACAGGGCAATCAGCCCCAGCATTTT.

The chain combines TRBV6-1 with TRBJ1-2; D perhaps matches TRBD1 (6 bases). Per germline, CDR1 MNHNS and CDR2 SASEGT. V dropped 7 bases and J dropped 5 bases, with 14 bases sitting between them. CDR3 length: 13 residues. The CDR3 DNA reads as TGTGCCAGCATGACGACAGGAGATTATGGCTACACCTTC. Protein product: CASMTTGDYGYTF.

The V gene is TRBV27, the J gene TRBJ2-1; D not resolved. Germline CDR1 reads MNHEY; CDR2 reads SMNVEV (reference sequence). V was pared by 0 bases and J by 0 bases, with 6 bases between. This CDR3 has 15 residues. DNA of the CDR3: TGTGCCAGCAGTTTATCGTGGTTCTCCTACAATGAGCAGTTCTTC. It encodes CASSLSWFSYNEQFF.